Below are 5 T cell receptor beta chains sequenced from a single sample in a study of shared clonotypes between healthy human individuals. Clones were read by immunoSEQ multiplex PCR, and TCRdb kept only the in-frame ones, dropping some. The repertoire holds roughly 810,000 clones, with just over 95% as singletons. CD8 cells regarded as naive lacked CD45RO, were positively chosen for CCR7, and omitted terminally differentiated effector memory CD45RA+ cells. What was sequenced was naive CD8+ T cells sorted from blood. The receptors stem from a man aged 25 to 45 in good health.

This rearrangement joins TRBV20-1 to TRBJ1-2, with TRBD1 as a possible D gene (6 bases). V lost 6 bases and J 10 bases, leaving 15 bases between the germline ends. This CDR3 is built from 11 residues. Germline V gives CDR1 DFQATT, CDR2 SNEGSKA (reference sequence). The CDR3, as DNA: TGCAGTGCAATTTGGGACACAGTCTACACCTTC. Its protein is CSAIWDTVYTF.

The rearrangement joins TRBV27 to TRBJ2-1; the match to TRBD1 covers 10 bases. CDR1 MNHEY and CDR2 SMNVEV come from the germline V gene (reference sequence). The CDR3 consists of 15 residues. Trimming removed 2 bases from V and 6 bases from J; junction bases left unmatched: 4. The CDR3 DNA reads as TGTGCCAGCAGTTTAGTGGGACAGGGGTTCAATGAGCAGTTCTTC. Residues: CASSLVGQGFNEQFF.

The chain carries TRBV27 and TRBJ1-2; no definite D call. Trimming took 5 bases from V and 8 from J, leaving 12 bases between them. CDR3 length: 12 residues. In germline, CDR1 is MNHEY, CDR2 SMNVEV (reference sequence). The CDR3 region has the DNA TGTGCCAGCAGTGATTCTCGTGGGGGCTACACCTTC. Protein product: CASSDSRGGYTF.

CDR3: CSVRGLAGDSKNIQYF. The CDR3 DNA reads as TGCAGCGTCCGAGGACTAGCGGGAGATTCCAAAAACATTCAGTACTTC. This rearrangement joins TRBV29-1 to TRBJ2-4, with TRBD2 matching 13 bases. The length of the CDR3 is 16 residues. Germline V gene lookup returns CDR1 SQVTM and CDR2 ANQGSEA. Trimming cost V 6 bases and J 2 bases; bases outside gene matches: 7.

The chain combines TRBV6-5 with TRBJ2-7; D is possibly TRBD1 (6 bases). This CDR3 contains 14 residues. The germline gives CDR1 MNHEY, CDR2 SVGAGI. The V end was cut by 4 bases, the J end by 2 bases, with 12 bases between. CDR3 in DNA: TGTGCCAGCAGTTCGGCCCCAGGGGCCTACGAGCAGTACTTC. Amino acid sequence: CASSSAPGAYEQYF.